The 15 T cell receptor beta chains given below trace back to one sample, sequenced in a study of blood T cell repertoires in COVID-19. Using immunoSEQ multiplex PCR, the repertoire was profiled, and TCRdb retains in-frame clones only, with some absent. The sample lists just over 250,000 clones, 75% to 95% seen once, with approximately 2.5% in the top ten. Specimen: peripheral blood. The receptors derive from a young adult with COVID-19, enrolled during active disease.

The J gene is TRBJ2-5, the V gene TRBV27, with 12 bases lining up with TRBD2. The CDR3 totals 16 residues. Per the germline V gene, CDR1 is MNHEY and CDR2 is SMNVEV (reference sequence). The ends lost 3 bases at V and 4 bases at J; junction bases unmatched: 6. This chain's CDR3 is CASSFARTSGTETQYF. The DNA for the CDR3 is TGTGCCAGCAGTTTCGCCCGGACTAGCGGGACAGAGACCCAGTACTTC.

This chain joins TRBV29-1 and TRBJ2-3; D perhaps matches TRBD1 (6 bases). The V end was cut by 6 bases, the J end by 6 bases, with 19 bases between. The CDR3 is made up of 14 amino acids. The V gene's germline CDR1 is SQVTM and CDR2 ANQGSEA. The CDR3 coding sequence is TGCAGCGTATCACAGGGCCTCGATATGGATACGCAGTATTTT. This translates into CSVSQGLDMDTQYF.

This chain uses TRBV4-3 with TRBJ2-3, with D unresolved. This CDR3 spans 14 amino acids. CDR1 and CDR2 (germline): LGHNA, YSLEER. The V and J ends lost 0 bases and 0 bases respectively, with 4 bases between them. In DNA, the CDR3 is TGCGCCAGCAGCCAAGAACAGAGCACAGATACGCAGTATTTT. As protein: CASSQEQSTDTQYF.

A single count supports this clone. This chain connects TRBV14 to TRBJ2-3; TRBD1 is a possible D gene (5 bases). The CDR3 loop spans 13 amino acids. The V gene lost 8 bases and the J gene lost 3 bases, with 12 bases spanning the gap. Germline V lookup: CDR1 SGHDN, CDR2 FVKESK. CDR3 in amino acids: CASSQETTDTQYF. DNA for the CDR3: TGTGCCAGCTCACAGGAGACTACAGATACGCAGTATTTT.

V usage is TRBV9 and J usage is TRBJ2-7; TRBD2 aligns across 10 bases. CDR3 length equals 16 residues. V lost 4 bases and J lost 5; bases outside the gene matches: 12. Germline V lookup: CDR1 SGDLS, CDR2 YYNGEE. The CDR3 bases are TGTGCCAGCAGCCCCCCAGCGGGAGGGCCTTTCAACGAGCAGTACTTC. Its translation is CASSPPAGGPFNEQYF.

This rearrangement joins TRBV29-1 to TRBJ2-3; possible D gene TRBD1, 5 bases. Germline lookup yields CDR1 SQVTM and CDR2 ANQGSEA. The CDR3 is made up of 16 amino acids. The V gene lost 0 bases and the J gene lost 0 bases, with 13 bases spanning the gap. For the CDR3, the DNA is TGCAGCGTTGAAGACTCTTGGGGCAGAAGCACAGATACGCAGTATTTT. This translates into CSVEDSWGRSTDTQYF.

The chain is built from TRBV11-2 and TRBJ1-3; D gene uncertain. The CDR3 totals 16 residues. The ends were cut back, 1 base at V and 1 base at J, with 11 bases in the middle. Per the germline V gene, CDR1 is SGHAT and CDR2 is FQNNGV. The CDR3 sequence is CASSLASGGSGNTIYF. In DNA, the CDR3 is TGTGCCAGCAGCTTAGCGTCAGGAGGTTCTGGAAACACCATATATTTT.

The chain links TRBV28 to TRBJ1-1, with a possible D match to TRBD1 (5 bases). The CDR3 covers 14 residues. The V and J ends lost 5 bases and 1 base respectively, with 11 bases between them. From germline, CDR1 is MDHEN and CDR2 SYDVKM. The DNA for the CDR3 is TGTGCCAGCAGTCCCGCCGACAGGAACACTGAAGCTTTCTTT. As protein: CASSPADRNTEAFF.

This chain joins TRBV7-9 and TRBJ2-3; TRBD2 matches 7 bases. The J segment lost 4 bases and the V segment lost 1 base, leaving 5 bases of the junction unmatched. The CDR3 loop spans 15 amino acids. In germline, CDR1 is SEHNR, CDR2 FQNEAQ (reference sequence). The CDR3 loop reads CASSLGRERADTQYF. The DNA for the CDR3 is TGTGCCAGCAGCTTAGGGCGGGAGCGGGCAGATACGCAGTATTTT. The variable domain in full, with the rest retrieved from reference TRBV7-9 and TRBJ2-3, is DTGVSQNPRHKITKRGQNVTFRCDPISEHNRLYWYRQTLGQGPEFLTYFQNEAQLEKSRLLSDRFSAERPKGSFSTLEIQRTEQGDSAMYLCASSLGRERADTQYFGPGTRLTVL.

This clone was found once. The chain recombines TRBV5-4 with TRBJ2-5, with D tentatively TRBD1 (5 bases). CDR3 length equals 13 residues. The germline CDR1 and CDR2 sequences are SGHNT and YYREEE (reference sequence). Trimming pared 1 base from V and 5 bases from J, leaving 9 bases between. CDR3 amino acids: CASSLNRRETQYF. The CDR3 DNA follows: TGTGCCAGCAGCTTGAACAGGCGGGAGACCCAGTACTTC. The full variable domain, completed using reference TRBV5-4 and TRBJ2-5, is ETGVTQSPTHLIKTRGQQVTLRCSSQSGHNTVSWYQQALGQGPQFIFQYYREEENGRGNFPPRFSGLQFPNYSSELNVNALELDDSALYLCASSLNRRETQYFGPGTRLLVL.

The CDR3 loop is CSAKGTSVETQYF. CDR3 coding DNA: TGCAGCGCAAAGGGGACTAGCGTTGAGACCCAGTACTTC. This chain uses TRBV29-1 with TRBJ2-5; 10 nucleotides match TRBD2. Per the germline V gene, CDR1 is SQVTM and CDR2 is ANQGSEA. The CDR3 spans 13 residues. With 7 bases clipped from V and 5 bases from J, the junction kept 7 bases outside the gene matches.

The V and J genes are TRBV3-1 (or the pseudogene TRBV3-2) and TRBJ2-5; 9 bases line up with TRBD2. Germline V gives CDR1 LGHDT, CDR2 YNNKEL (reference sequence). The CDR3 has 17 amino acids. Losses at the gene ends were 1 base for V and 9 bases for J; bases not matched to a gene: 15. The CDR3 sequence: CASSQGIAGASRLAQYF. CDR3 DNA: TGTGCCAGCAGCCAAGGAATAGCGGGAGCCTCAAGATTGGCCCAGTACTTC.

V usage is TRBV6-5 and J usage is TRBJ2-7, with D tentatively TRBD1 (5 bases). The CDR3 runs to 14 residues. Germline assignment: CDR1 MNHEY and CDR2 SVGAGI. V dropped 5 bases and J dropped 5 bases, with 16 bases sitting between them. The chain's CDR3 is CASSTRVGVHEQYF. In DNA, the CDR3 is TGTGCCAGCAGTACCAGGGTTGGGGTCCACGAGCAGTACTTC.

The chain couples TRBV6-1 to TRBJ1-3; tentative D call: TRBD1 (5 bases). Trimming shortened V by 0 bases and J by 1 base, and 7 bases separated the two germline ends. From germline, CDR1 is MNHNS and CDR2 SASEGT. There are 15 residues in the CDR3. The CDR3 nucleotides are TGTGCCAGCAGTGAAGCGACAGCGTCTGGAAACACCATATATTTT. This codes for CASSEATASGNTIYF.

V and J are TRBV18 and TRBJ2-1, with D perhaps TRBD2 (6 bases). V lost 6 bases and J lost 5, with 14 bases in between. There are 14 residues in the CDR3. Germline V CDR1 and CDR2: KGHSH, LQKENI. The DNA for the CDR3 is TGTGCCAGCTCCCTCAGGACTACCGACAATGAGCAGTTCTTC. Its translation: CASSLRTTDNEQFF.